Listed below are T cell receptor beta chains from one sample, sequenced in a study of CD4+ T cells in melanoma. This table comes from immunoSEQ multiplex PCR, and its TCRdb copy is limited to in-frame clones, with some not included. The repertoire holds some 110,000 clones, with over 80% as singletons. The sequenced sample consisted of peripheral blood. These receptors originate from a human donor with melanoma. Each CDR3 is given with its conserved first and last residue. The D gene is left open where the match is weak.

v_gene	j_gene	d_gene	CDR3nt	CDR3aa
TRBV11-2	TRBJ1-1	.	TGTGCCAGCAGCTTAGAGAGGAACACTGAAGCTTTCTTT	CASSLERNTEAFF
TRBV5-1	TRBJ2-5	TRBD2	TGCGCCAGCAGCTTGATGGGACTAGGGGGGACCCAGTACTTC	CASSLMGLGGTQYF
TRBV7-3	TRBJ2-2	.	TGTGCCAGCAGCCCCGGGTCGAACACCGGGGAGCTGTTTTTT	CASSPGSNTGELFF
TRBV27	TRBJ2-2	TRBD1	TGTGCCAGCATGAGGGACAGGAACACCGGGGAGCTGTTTTTT	CASMRDRNTGELFF
TRBV5-4	TRBJ1-4	TRBD1	TGTGCCAGCAGCACCGGGACAGTAAATGAAAAACTGTTTTTT	CASSTGTVNEKLFF
TRBV9	TRBJ2-1	TRBD2	TGTGCCAGCAGCATCAGGACTAGCGGGAGGGGGAATGAGCAGTTCTTC	CASSIRTSGRGNEQFF
TRBV25-1	TRBJ1-3	TRBD1	TGTGCCAGCAGACCCTTGGACAGGGTAAACACCATATATTTT	CASRPLDRVNTIYF
TRBV2	TRBJ2-1	TRBD2	TGTGCCAGCAGGGCGGCTAGCGGGGGGTACAATGAGCAGTTCTTC	CASRAASGGYNEQFF
TRBV5-8	TRBJ1-3	.	TGTGCCAGCAGCGTCGGCGGGGCCAACATTTATTTGAACACCATATATTTT	CASSVGGANIYLNTIYF
TRBV5-4	TRBJ2-3	TRBD1	TGTGCCAGCAGCTTGACTACGGGACAGCTCACAGATACGCAGTATTTT	CASSLTTGQLTDTQYF
TRBV5-4	TRBJ2-7	.	TGTGCCAGCAGCTTGGTTGGCGGCTACGAGCAGTACTTC	CASSLVGGYEQYF
TRBV5-1	TRBJ2-3	.	TGCGCCAGCAGCTTTTCGGCAGGGAAAGATACGCAGTATTTT	CASSFSAGKDTQYF
TRBV7-2	TRBJ2-1	TRBD2	TGTGCCAGCGGCGAGCGGGGGGGTAGTTCCTACAATGAGCAGTTCTTC	CASGERGGSSYNEQFF